A selection of T cell receptor beta chains follows, all from one sample in a study of blood T cell repertoires in COVID-19. Profiled with immunoSEQ multiplex PCR; TCRdb holds only in-frame clones, not every one. In the table there are 150,000 to 200,000 clones, approximately 79% of which are singletons. What was sequenced was peripheral blood. These TCRs come from a woman older than 75 with acute or convalescent COVID-19. CDR3s leave out the opening cysteine and the closing phenylalanine or tryptophan.

TRBV19,TRBJ1-5,ASSMKGWYSNQPQH
TRBV5-1,TRBJ2-1,ASSRGQPYLQF
TRBV5-4,TRBJ1-5,ASSSPDQPQH
TRBV11-2,TRBJ2-7,ASSPSSGGPGYEQY
TRBV29-1,TRBJ2-7,SVGQGVSYEQY
TRBV7-2,TRBJ1-2,ASSLAPGVSGYT
TRBV4-1,TRBJ2-1,ASSQEGLNYNEQF
TRBV28,TRBJ1-6,ASSKKTGGYNSPLH
TRBV5-1,TRBJ2-5,ASSPGTELQETQY
TRBV19,TRBJ1-6,ASRRQGPSPLH
TRBV12-5,TRBJ2-1,ASGLEWTGDSYNEQF
TRBV29-1,TRBJ2-1,SVRGGSGNEQF
TRBV10-3,TRBJ1-2,AISEGQFNYGYT
TRBV10-2,TRBJ2-7,ASSEGSGPFVGYEQY
TRBV6-2/TRBV6-3,TRBJ2-2,ASSYAASGRSWDTGELF
TRBV2,TRBJ1-3,ASRRVGNTIY
TRBV24-1,TRBJ2-3,ATSGTSGRGDTQY
TRBV9,TRBJ2-2,ASSVTSTGELF
TRBV7-2,TRBJ1-3,ASSSPPGIGNTIY
TRBV18,TRBJ1-1,ASSPRQRSMNTEAF
TRBV3-1/TRBV3-2,TRBJ1-6,ASSPYPSFYNSPLH
TRBV6-1,TRBJ1-1,ASSEASAGAF
TRBV3-1/TRBV3-2,TRBJ1-2,ASSPTWTSYGYT
TRBV6-5,TRBJ1-3,ASSYSMALSQNTIY
TRBV9,TRBJ1-2,ASSAEQSSNYGYT
TRBV11-2,TRBJ2-3,ASSPFPGQGVTDTQY
TRBV6-6,TRBJ2-5,ASSPLGLAGGLETQY
TRBV6-2/TRBV6-3,TRBJ1-1,ASSYSVGQGVENTEAF
TRBV27,TRBJ2-7,ASSTGGPTYEQY
TRBV6-1,TRBJ1-2,ASSEGQEINYGYT
TRBV3-1/TRBV3-2,TRBJ2-1,ASRGTSGLGPNEQF
TRBV5-1,TRBJ1-3,ASRSTGGSGNTIY
TRBV11-3,TRBJ2-1,ASSQGLAGGPYNEQF
TRBV11-2,TRBJ2-3,ASSLEYTDTQY
TRBV10-3,TRBJ1-6,AISEPRGGINSPLH
TRBV30,TRBJ2-2,AWSGLVTGELF